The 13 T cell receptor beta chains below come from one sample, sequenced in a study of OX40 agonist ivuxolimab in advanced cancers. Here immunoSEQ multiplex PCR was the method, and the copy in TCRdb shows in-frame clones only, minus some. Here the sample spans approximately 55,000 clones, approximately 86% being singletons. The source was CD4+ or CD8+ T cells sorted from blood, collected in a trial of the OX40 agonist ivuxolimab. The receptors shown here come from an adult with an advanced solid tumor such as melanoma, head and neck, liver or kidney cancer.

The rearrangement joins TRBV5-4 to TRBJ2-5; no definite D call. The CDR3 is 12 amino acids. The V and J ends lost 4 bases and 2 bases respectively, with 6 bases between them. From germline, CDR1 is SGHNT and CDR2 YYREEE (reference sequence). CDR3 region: CASSAPQETQYF. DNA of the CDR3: TGTGCCAGCAGCGCACCGCAAGAGACCCAGTACTTC. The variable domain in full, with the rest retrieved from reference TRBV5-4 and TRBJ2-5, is ETGVTQSPTHLIKTRGQQVTLRCSSQSGHNTVSWYQQALGQGPQFIFQYYREEENGRGNFPPRFSGLQFPNYSSELNVNALELDDSALYLCASSAPQETQYFGPGTRLLVL.

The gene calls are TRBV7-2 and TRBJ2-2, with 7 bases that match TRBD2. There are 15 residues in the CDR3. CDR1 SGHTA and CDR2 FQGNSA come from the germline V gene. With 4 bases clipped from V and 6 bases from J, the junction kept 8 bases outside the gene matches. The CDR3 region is CASSSRGLSAGELFF. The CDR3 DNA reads TGTGCCAGCAGCTCGAGGGGACTATCAGCCGGGGAGCTGTTTTTT. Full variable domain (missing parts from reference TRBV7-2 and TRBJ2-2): GAGVSQSPSNKVTEKGKDVELRCDPISGHTALYWYRQSLGQGLEFLIYFQGNSAPDKSGLPSDRFSAERTGGSVSTLTIQRTQQEDSAVYLCASSSRGLSAGELFFGEGSRLTVL.

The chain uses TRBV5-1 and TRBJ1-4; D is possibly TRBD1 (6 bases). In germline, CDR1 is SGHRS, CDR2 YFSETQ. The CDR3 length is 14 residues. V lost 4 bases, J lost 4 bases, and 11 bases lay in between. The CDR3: CASSPGQINEKLFF. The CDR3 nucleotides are TGCGCCAGCAGCCCGGGACAAATTAATGAAAAACTGTTTTTT.

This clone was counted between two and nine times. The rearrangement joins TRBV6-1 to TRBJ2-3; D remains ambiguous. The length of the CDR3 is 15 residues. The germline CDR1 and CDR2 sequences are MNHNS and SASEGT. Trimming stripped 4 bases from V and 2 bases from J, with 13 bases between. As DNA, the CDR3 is TGTGCCAGCAGTGTGAACTACGCGGCCACAGATACGCAGTATTTT. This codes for CASSVNYAATDTQYF.

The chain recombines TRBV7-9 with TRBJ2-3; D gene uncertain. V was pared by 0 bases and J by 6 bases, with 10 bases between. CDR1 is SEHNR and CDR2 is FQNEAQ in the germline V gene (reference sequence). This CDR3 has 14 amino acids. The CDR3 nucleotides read TGTGCCAGCAGCTTAGCGGGATCTGGGGATACGCAGTATTTT. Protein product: CASSLAGSGDTQYF.

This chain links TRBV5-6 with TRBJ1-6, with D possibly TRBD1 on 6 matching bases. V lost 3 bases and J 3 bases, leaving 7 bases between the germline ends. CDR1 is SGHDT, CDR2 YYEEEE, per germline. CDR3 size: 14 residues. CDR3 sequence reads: CASSSGHYNSPLHF. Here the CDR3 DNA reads TGTGCCAGCAGCTCGGGACACTATAATTCACCCCTCCACTTT.

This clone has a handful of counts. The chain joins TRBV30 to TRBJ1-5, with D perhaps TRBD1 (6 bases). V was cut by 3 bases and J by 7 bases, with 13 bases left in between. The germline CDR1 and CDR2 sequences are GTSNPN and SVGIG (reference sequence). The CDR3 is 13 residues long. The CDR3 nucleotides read TGTGCCTGGAGCCCACAGGGTTTCCAGCCCCAGCATTTT. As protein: CAWSPQGFQPQHF.

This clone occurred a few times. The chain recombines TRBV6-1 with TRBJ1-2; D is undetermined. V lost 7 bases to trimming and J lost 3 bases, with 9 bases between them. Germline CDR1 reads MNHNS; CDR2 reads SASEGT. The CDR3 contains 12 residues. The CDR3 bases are TGTGCCAGCACGGTTCCGGACTATGGCTACACCTTC. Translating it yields CASTVPDYGYTF.

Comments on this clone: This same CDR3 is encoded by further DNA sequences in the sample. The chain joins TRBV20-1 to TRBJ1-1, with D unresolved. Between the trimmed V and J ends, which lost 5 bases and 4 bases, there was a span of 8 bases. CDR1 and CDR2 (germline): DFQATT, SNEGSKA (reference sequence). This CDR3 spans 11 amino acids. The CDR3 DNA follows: TGCAGTGCTTCAAGGGCCACTGAAGCTTTCTTT. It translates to CSASRATEAFF.

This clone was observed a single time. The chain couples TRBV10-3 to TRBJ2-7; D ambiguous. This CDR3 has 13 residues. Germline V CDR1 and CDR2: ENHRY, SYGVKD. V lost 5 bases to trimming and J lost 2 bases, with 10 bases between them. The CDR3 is CAISTGPTYEQYF. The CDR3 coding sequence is TGTGCCATCAGTACCGGGCCAACCTACGAGCAGTACTTC.

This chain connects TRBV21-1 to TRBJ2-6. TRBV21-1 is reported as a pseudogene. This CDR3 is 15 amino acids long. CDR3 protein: CARPGTHSGANVLTF. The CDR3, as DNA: TGTGCCAGACCTGGGACCCACTCTGGGGCCAACGTCCTGACTTTC.

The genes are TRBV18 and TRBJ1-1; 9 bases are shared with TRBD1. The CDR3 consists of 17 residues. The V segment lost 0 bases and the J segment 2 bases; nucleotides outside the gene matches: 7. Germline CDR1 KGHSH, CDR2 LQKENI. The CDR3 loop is CASSPPNRGPENTEAFF. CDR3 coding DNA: TGTGCCAGCTCACCACCGAACAGGGGGCCGGAAAACACTGAAGCTTTCTTT.

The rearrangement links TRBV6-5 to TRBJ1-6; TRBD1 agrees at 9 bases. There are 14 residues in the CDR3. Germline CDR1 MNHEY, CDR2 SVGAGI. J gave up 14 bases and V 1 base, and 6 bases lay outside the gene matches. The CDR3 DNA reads TGTGCCAGCAGTTACTTGGGACAGGGTAGGTCCCTCCACTTT. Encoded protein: CASSYLGQGRSLHF.